This is a list of T cell receptor beta chains from one sample in a study of STAT3 mutations in large granular lymphocyte leukemia. Method: immunoSEQ multiplex PCR; TCRdb's copy keeps in-frame clones and lacks some. Of approximately 45,000 clones in the sample, roughly 81% were seen once. Material: PBMCs. The receptors shown here come from a human donor with T large granular lymphocyte leukemia. Some clones in this sample may be carry-over from other donors' samples. Both conserved end residues are part of each CDR3. A D gene is named only where the DNA matches it firmly.

V gene	D gene	J gene	CDR3 protein
TRBV5-6	.	TRBJ1-1	CASSTQALFETEAFF
TRBV7-9	.	TRBJ2-2	CASSAYTGELFF
TRBV19	TRBD2	TRBJ2-1	CASSIPSLGLAGGPVTYNEQFF
TRBV15	TRBD1	TRBJ1-5	CATSRVGGGNQPQHF
TRBV10-2	.	TRBJ1-5	CASRGGGAGQPQHF
TRBV29-1	.	TRBJ2-5	CSVSILVTGKETQYF
TRBV9	.	TRBJ2-6	CASSVTSGANVLTF
TRBV6-5	TRBD1	TRBJ1-4	CASRYRGQIGEKLFF
TRBV5-6	TRBD1	TRBJ2-3	CASSLPGGYPDTQYF
TRBV29-1	.	TRBJ1-1	CSVAYMLNTEAFF
TRBV4-3	.	TRBJ2-2	CASSQAGATGELFF
TRBV5-8	.	TRBJ1-2	CASSPTAPSYTF
TRBV5-4	TRBD1	TRBJ1-1	CASSLTGTGLTEAFF
TRBV29-1	TRBD1	TRBJ2-5	CSVASGTAQETQYF
TRBV7-2	.	TRBJ1-5	CASSLASENQPQHF
TRBV18	.	TRBJ2-3	CASSQDSPGGTDTQYF
TRBV13	.	TRBJ1-2	CASSLVRQGLRYGYTF
TRBV11-3	.	TRBJ1-1	CASSLQENTEAFF
TRBV19	.	TRBJ1-5	CASSRSPGHQPQHF
TRBV19	TRBD1	TRBJ1-5	CASSGDRHNQPQHF
TRBV5-1	.	TRBJ2-7	CASSLEGVLYEQYF
TRBV6-1	.	TRBJ2-1	CASSEDIQGPYNEQFF
TRBV27	.	TRBJ1-1	CASSFNMNTEAFF
TRBV11-2	TRBD2	TRBJ2-3	CASSTTPSWGGYTDTQYF
TRBV7-9	TRBD2	TRBJ2-3	CASSLWGTSGGPDTDTQYF
TRBV30	.	TRBJ2-1	CAWSQAGGGEQFF
TRBV7-9	TRBD1	TRBJ1-1	CASSQKRTGNTEAFF
TRBV29-1	TRBD1	TRBJ1-6	CSVSTGTGNSPLHF
TRBV4-1	.	TRBJ1-6	CASSQEMASYNSPLHF
TRBV27	.	TRBJ1-4	CARKRLGVNEKLFF
TRBV10-2	TRBD1	TRBJ1-1	CASSEWRDRGLTEAFF
TRBV6-1	.	TRBJ1-6	CASSENGAGNSPLHF
TRBV4-3	.	TRBJ1-2	CASSQDPGGGYGYTF
TRBV30	TRBD1	TRBJ1-2	CAWRGGTAPSTF
TRBV4-3	.	TRBJ2-3	CASSQDSPGGDTQYF
TRBV13	TRBD1	TRBJ1-1	CASSLRDRGAFF